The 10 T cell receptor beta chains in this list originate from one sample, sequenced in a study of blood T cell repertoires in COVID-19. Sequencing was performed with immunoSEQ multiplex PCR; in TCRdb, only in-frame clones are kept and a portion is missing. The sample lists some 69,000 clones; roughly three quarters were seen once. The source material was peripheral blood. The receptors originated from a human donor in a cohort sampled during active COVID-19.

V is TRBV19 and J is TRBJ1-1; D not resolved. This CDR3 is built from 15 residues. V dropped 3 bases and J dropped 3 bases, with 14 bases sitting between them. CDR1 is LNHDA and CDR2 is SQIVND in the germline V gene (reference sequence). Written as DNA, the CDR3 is TGTGCCAGTAGTATCGCTGGGCAGAGCTACACTGAAGCTTTCTTT. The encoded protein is CASSIAGQSYTEAFF.

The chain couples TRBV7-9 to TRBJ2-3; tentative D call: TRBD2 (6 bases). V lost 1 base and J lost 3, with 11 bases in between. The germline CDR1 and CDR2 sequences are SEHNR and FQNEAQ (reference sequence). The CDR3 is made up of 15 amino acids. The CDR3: CASSLGLAFTDTQYF. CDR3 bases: TGTGCCAGCAGCTTAGGCCTAGCGTTTACAGATACGCAGTATTTT.

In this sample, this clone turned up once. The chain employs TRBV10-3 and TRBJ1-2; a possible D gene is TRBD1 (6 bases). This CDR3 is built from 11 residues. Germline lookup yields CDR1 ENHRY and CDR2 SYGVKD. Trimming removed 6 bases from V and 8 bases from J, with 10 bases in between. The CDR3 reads CAIREGGGYTF. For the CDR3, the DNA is TGTGCCATCAGAGAGGGGGGCGGCTACACCTTC.

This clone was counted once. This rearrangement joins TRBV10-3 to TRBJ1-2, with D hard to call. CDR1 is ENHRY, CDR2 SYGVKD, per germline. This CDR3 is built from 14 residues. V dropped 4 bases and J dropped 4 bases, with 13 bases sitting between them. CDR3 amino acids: CAISAINDFYGYTF. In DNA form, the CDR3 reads TGTGCCATCAGTGCAATAAACGACTTCTATGGCTACACCTTC.

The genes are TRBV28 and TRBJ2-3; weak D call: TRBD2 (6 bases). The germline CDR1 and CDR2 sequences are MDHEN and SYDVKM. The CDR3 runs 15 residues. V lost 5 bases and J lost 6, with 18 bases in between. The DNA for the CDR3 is TGTGCCAGCAGTCGCGGACGGGAGCGCCACGATACGCAGTATTTT. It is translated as CASSRGRERHDTQYF. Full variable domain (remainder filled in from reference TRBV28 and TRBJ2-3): DVKVTQSSRYLVKRTGEKVFLECVQDMDHENMFWYRQDPGLGLRLIYFSYDVKMKEKGDIPEGYSVSREKKERFSLILESASTNQTSMYLCASSRGRERHDTQYFGPGTRLTVL.

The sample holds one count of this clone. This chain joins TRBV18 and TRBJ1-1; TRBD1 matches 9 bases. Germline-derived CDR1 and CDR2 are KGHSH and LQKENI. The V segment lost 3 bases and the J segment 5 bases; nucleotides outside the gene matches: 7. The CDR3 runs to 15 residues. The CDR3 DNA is TGTGCCAGCTCACCTGGACAGGGGCTGGGGACTGAAGCTTTCTTT. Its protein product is CASSPGQGLGTEAFF.

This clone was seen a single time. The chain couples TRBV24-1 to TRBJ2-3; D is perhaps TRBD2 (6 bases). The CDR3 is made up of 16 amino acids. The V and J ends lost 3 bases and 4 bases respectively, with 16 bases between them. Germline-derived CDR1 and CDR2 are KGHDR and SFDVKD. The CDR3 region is CATSDPWEAGPDTQYF. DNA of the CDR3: TGTGCCACCAGTGATCCGTGGGAGGCAGGGCCAGATACGCAGTATTTT.

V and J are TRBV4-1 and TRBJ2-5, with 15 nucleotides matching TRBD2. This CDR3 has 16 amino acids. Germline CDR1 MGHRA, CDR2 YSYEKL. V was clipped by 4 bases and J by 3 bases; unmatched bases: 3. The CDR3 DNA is TGCGCCAGCAGCCGACGGACTAGCGGGGGGGAAGAGACCCAGTACTTC. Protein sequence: CASSRRTSGGEETQYF.

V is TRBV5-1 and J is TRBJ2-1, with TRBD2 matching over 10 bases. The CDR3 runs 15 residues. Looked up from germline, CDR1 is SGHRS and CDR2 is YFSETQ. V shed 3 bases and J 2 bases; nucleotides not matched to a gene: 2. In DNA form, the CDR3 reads TGCGCCAGCAGCTCTACTAGCGGGGCCTACAATGAGCAGTTCTTC. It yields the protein CASSSTSGAYNEQFF. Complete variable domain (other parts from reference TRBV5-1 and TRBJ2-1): KAGVTQTPRYLIKTRGQQVTLSCSPISGHRSVSWYQQTPGQGLQFLFEYFSETQRNKGNFPGRFSGRQFSNSRSEMNVSTLELGDSALYLCASSSTSGAYNEQFFGPGTRLTVL.

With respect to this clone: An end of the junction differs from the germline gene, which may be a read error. The CDR3 nucleotides read TGTGCCAGTAGTTCCTGGACAGGGGTCACCTACAATGAGCAGTTCTTC. Translation gives CASSSWTGVTYNEQFF. The chain uses TRBV28 and TRBJ2-1; 9 bases line up with TRBD1. Per germline, CDR1 MDHEN and CDR2 SYDVKM. The CDR3 consists of 16 residues.